Listed here is a single T cell receptor (beta chain). The antigen remains undetermined. Libraries were made from TCR beta cDNA, and they carried unique molecular identifiers. T cells numbering about 0.95 to 10 million gave rise to around 460,000 cDNA molecules. TCRdb redid the calling of the PCR reads with MiXCR, one entry per CDR3 protein. The top ten hold just under 5% of the sample, which has approximately 770,000 distinct CDR3 sequences, 46% seen once. This entry comes from a study of post-analysis software for immune sequencing data. Study summary: The patients showed relapsing-remitting, secondary progressive and progressive-relapsing multiple sclerosis courses.

This CDR3 is built from 16 residues. Germline V gene sequence: CDR1 SEHNR, CDR2 FQNEAQ (reference sequence). The V end lost 4 bases, the J end lost 0 bases, and 14 bases lay between the germline ends. Study-level findings and limits: There was significantly lower normalized Chao1 diversity in multiple sclerosis patients than in controls. Included in a set of roughly five TRBV segments more frequent in patients than controls were TRBV5-6, TRBV5-1 and TRBV20-1.

This clonotype originated in a girl aged 5-17 years with multiple sclerosis. The sequenced material came from blood. J is TRBJ2-3 and V is TRBV7-9; D might be TRBD2 (5 bases). CDR3 bases: TGTGCCAGCAGCTCCGTAGGAGCGGACAGCACAGATACGCAGTATTTT. Its translation: CASSSVGADSTDTQYF.